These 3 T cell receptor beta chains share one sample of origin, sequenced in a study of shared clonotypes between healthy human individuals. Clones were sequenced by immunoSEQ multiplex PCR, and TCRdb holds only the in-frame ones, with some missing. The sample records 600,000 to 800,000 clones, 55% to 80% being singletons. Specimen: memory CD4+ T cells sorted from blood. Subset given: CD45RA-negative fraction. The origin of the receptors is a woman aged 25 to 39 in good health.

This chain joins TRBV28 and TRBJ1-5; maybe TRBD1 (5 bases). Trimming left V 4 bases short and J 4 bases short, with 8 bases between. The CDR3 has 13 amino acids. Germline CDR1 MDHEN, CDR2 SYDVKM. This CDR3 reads CASSYGANQPQHF. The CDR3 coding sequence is TGTGCCAGCAGTTACGGGGCAAATCAGCCCCAGCATTTT.

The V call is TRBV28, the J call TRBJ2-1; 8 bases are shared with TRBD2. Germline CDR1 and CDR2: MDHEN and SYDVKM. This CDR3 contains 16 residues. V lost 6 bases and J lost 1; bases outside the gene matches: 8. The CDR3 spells CASRSPRGGSYNEQFF. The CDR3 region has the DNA TGTGCCAGCAGGTCTCCCCGGGGGGGGTCCTACAATGAGCAGTTCTTC.

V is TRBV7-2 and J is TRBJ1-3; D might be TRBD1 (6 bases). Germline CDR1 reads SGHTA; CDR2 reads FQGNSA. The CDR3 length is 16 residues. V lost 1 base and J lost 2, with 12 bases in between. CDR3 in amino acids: CASSLGGGGPGNTIYF. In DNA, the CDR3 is TGTGCCAGCAGCTTAGGTGGCGGGGGGCCTGGAAACACCATATATTTT.